This T cell receptor (beta chain) was identified during a study of T cell responses to AZD1222 COVID-19 vaccine. Notes on the study in general: Repertoire collection took place solely once the T cell response had peaked. CD4 TCRs covered the whole spike, strongest at regions 160-218 and 743-854.

Trimming stripped 8 bases from V and 11 bases from J, with 18 bases between. The CDR3 has 12 amino acids. Concerning this clone: Its specificity is unknown.

Repertoires were generated with immunoSEQ multiplex PCR, while TCRdb's copy carries only in-frame clones and drops some. This table holds 160,000 or so clones, around 94% found once. The receptor's source is an adult who received the AZD1222 COVID-19 vaccine. V is TRBV12-3 or TRBV12-4 and J is TRBJ1-1, with D possibly being TRBD1 (6 bases). Sequences were derived from peripheral blood, sampled 28 days after the second AZD1222 dose. In nucleotides, the CDR3 is TGTGCCAGCTCAGCCCCCAACAGGGTGGCTTTCTTT. Encoded protein: CASSAPNRVAFF.